Below are 11 T cell receptor beta chains sequenced from a single sample in a study of a mutant IDH1 vaccine in newly diagnosed glioma. Regarding time point: week 35, safety follow-up. A 20-mer mutant IDH1 peptide at 300 ug was injected subcutaneously with topical imiquimod. Antigens of these TCRs are unknown. Assay: immunoSEQ multiplex PCR; the TCRdb copy retains only in-frame clones and omits some. There are about 42,000 clones in the sample; roughly 84% occur only once, and just over 5% lies in the top ten. The sequences come from PBMCs, collected from a glioma patient whose treatment included an IDH1 peptide vaccine. The receptors were sampled from a woman aged 45-65 years with glioma.

The chain links TRBV6-7 to TRBJ1-4, with 9 bases fitting TRBD1. TRBV6-7 is an ORF, and what it does is uncertain. V lost 5 bases to trimming and J lost 0 bases; unmatched junction nucleotides: 4. This CDR3 has 16 residues. CDR3 in DNA: TGTGCCAGCAGTAAGGGACAGGGCTCAACTAATGAAAAACTGTTTTTT. Its protein product is CASSKGQGSTNEKLFF.

The V gene is TRBV6-6, the J gene TRBJ1-6; the match to TRBD1 covers 8 bases. Per the germline V gene, CDR1 is MNHNY and CDR2 is SVGAGI (reference sequence). V lost 5 bases, J lost 7 bases, and 7 bases stayed unmatched. The CDR3 is made up of 15 amino acids. Here the CDR3 reads CASSKDRGLNSPLHF. For the CDR3, the DNA is TGTGCCAGCAGTAAAGACAGGGGACTGAATTCACCCCTCCACTTT.

This sequence joins TRBV30 and TRBJ2-7; tentatively, D is TRBD1 (6 bases). CDR3 size: 15 residues. The V gene lost 4 bases and the J gene lost 0 bases, with 16 bases spanning the gap. Germline V gives CDR1 GTSNPN, CDR2 SVGIG (reference sequence). CDR3 residues: CAWIEWEGGSYEQYF. In DNA, the CDR3 is TGTGCCTGGATCGAGTGGGAAGGGGGCTCCTACGAGCAGTACTTC.

This chain joins TRBV6-6 and TRBJ1-5; D remains ambiguous. Trimming pared 6 bases from V and 6 bases from J, leaving 12 bases between. The CDR3 is made up of 13 amino acids. Germline lookup yields CDR1 MNHNY and CDR2 SVGAGI (reference sequence). The CDR3 is CASSLVRGQPQHF. CDR3 DNA sequence: TGTGCCAGCAGCCTGGTTAGAGGTCAGCCCCAGCATTTT.

This chain joins TRBV2 and TRBJ2-1, with D possibly matching TRBD2 (5 bases). The CDR3 extends over 16 amino acids. V lost 6 bases and J 1 base, leaving 16 bases between the germline ends. CDR1 is SNHLY and CDR2 is FYNNEI in the germline V gene. The CDR3 bases are TGTGCCAGCAGGGGCGCCGGGGTGATGTCCTACAATGAGCAGTTCTTC. Its translation is CASRGAGVMSYNEQFF.

The chain has TRBV9 and TRBJ1-1; D not certain. Trimming cost V 0 bases and J 6 bases, with 12 bases left between them. CDR3 length: 14 amino acids. CDR1 and CDR2 from the germline V gene are SGDLS and YYNGEE. The CDR3 loop is CASSVDLGSAEAFF. Written as DNA, the CDR3 is TGTGCCAGCAGCGTAGATCTGGGAAGCGCTGAAGCTTTCTTT. The variable domain in full, completed from reference TRBV9 and TRBJ1-1, reads DSGVTQTPKHLITATGQRVTLRCSPRSGDLSVYWYQQSLDQGLQFLIQYYNGEERAKGNILERFSAQQFPDLHSELNLSSLELGDSALYFCASSVDLGSAEAFFGQGTRLTVV.

The chain recombines TRBV6-1 with TRBJ1-2; a possible D gene is TRBD1 (5 bases). The CDR3 spans 15 residues. Trimming stripped 5 bases from V and 2 bases from J, with 15 bases between. In germline, CDR1 is MNHNS, CDR2 SASEGT. CDR3 DNA: TGTGCCAGCAGTCCTCTTGGGGCAGGGAACTATGGCTACACCTTC. Translation gives CASSPLGAGNYGYTF.

V is TRBV15 and J is TRBJ2-7; 8 nucleotides agree with TRBD1. V gave up 1 base and J gave up 3 bases; unmatched junction bases: 5. CDR1 is LNHNV, CDR2 YYDKDF, per germline (reference sequence). This CDR3 has 15 amino acids. CDR3 DNA: TGTGCCACCAGCAGAGCAGGGGGCAGGGACTACGAGCAGTACTTC. Translating gives CATSRAGGRDYEQYF.

This chain links TRBV19 with TRBJ1-6; D unresolved. CDR3 length equals 14 residues. Trimming stripped 6 bases from V and 1 base from J, with 7 bases between. CDR1 and CDR2 (germline): LNHDA, SQIVND (reference sequence). DNA for the CDR3: TGTGCCAGTAGGACATCTTCCTATAATTCACCCCTCCACTTT. Its translation is CASRTSSYNSPLHF.

The chain is built from TRBV5-5 and TRBJ2-3, with D tentatively TRBD1 (6 bases). Trimming pared 6 bases from V and 1 base from J, leaving 15 bases between. Germline CDR1 reads SGHKS; CDR2 reads YYEKEE (reference sequence). The CDR3 is made up of 15 amino acids. The CDR3 loop reads CASTDWGRGTDTQYF. CDR3 nucleotides: TGTGCCAGCACCGATTGGGGGCGGGGCACAGATACGCAGTATTTT.

This chain connects TRBV29-1 to TRBJ1-1, with D maybe TRBD1 (5 bases). Germline CDR1 and CDR2: SQVTM and ANQGSEA. The V and J ends lost 5 bases and 4 bases respectively, with 17 bases between them. The CDR3 contains 14 residues. DNA of the CDR3: TGCAGCGTTTACACTCCGGGACGTGGCACTGAAGCTTTCTTT. Translated, it gives CSVYTPGRGTEAFF.